The T cell receptor (beta chain) under discussion was sequenced for a study of OX40 agonist ivuxolimab in advanced cancers. In the study overall: Patients received intravenous ivuxolimab every 2 weeks at 0.01 to 10 mg/kg.

This CDR3 is built from 15 residues. V shed 2 bases and J shed 3 bases, with 11 bases lying between them. The germline V gene encodes CDR1 SGHAT and CDR2 FQNNGV. Using immunoSEQ multiplex PCR, the repertoire was profiled, and TCRdb retains in-frame clones only, with some absent. The table has tens of thousands of clones, 82% seen once; the top ten hold 20% to 25%. Study-level points and caveats: Circulating CD4+ and CD8+ T cells showed clonal expansion by week 6 at 0.1 to 3.0 mg/kg.

About this clone itself: No antigen is known for it.

Sequenced here: CD4+ or CD8+ T cells sorted from blood, sampled in a trial of the OX40 agonist ivuxolimab. The origin of this receptor is an adult with an advanced solid tumor such as melanoma, head and neck, liver or kidney cancer. This rearrangement joins TRBV11-2 to TRBJ1-3; no clear D gene. In nucleotides, the CDR3 is TGTGCCAGCAGCTTATATAAGACTGTTGGAAACACCATATATTTT. Translation: CASSLYKTVGNTIYF. Looking up the rest from reference TRBV11-2 and TRBJ1-3 gives the full variable domain: EAGVAQSPRYKIIEKRQSVAFWCNPISGHATLYWYQQILGQGPKLLIQFQNNGVVDDSQLPKDRFSAERLKGVDSTLKIQPAKLEDSAVYLCASSLYKTVGNTIYFGEGSWLTVV.